The 10 T cell receptor beta chains below all came from one sample that was sequenced in a study of CD8+CD57+ T cells in acquired aplastic anemia. TCR beta VDJ and CDR3 profiling used genomic DNA as template. TCRdb reprocessed the reads via MiXCR and lists one record per CDR3 protein. The profile shows around 170,000 distinct CDR3 sequences, 55% to 70% of them singletons. Sequenced: sorted CD4+, CD8+, or CD8+CD57+ T cells (not recorded which) from PBMCs. The receptors shown here come from a human donor in good health.

CDR3: CSAPARTSGGVQQETQYF. The CDR3 DNA reads TGCAGTGCCCCAGCCCGGACTAGCGGGGGGGTACAACAAGAGACCCAGTACTTC. J is TRBJ2-5 and V is TRBV20-1, with 15 positions matching TRBD2. Germline V gives CDR1 DFQATT, CDR2 SNEGSKA (reference sequence). The V segment lost 6 bases and the J segment 2 bases; nucleotides outside the gene matches: 13. There are 18 residues in the CDR3.

The chain is built from TRBV20-1 and TRBJ2-7; possibly TRBD2 for D (6 bases). The germline gives CDR1 DFQATT, CDR2 SNEGSKA (reference sequence). Trimming left V 5 bases short and J 3 bases short, with 14 bases between. The CDR3 runs to 13 residues. In DNA, the CDR3 is TGCAGTGCTCCGGGACTCCTGAACTACGAGCAGTACTTC. This translates into CSAPGLLNYEQYF.

In this sample, this clonotype turned up a few times. V is TRBV7-9 and J is TRBJ2-5; 7 bases align to TRBD1. The V gene end was trimmed by 6 bases and the J gene end by 5 bases; junction bases not matched to a gene: 6. The CDR3 is made up of 13 amino acids. The germline gives CDR1 SEHNR, CDR2 FQNEAQ (reference sequence). The CDR3 sequence is CASRRTGTETQYF. In nucleotides, the CDR3 is TGTGCCAGCAGACGGACAGGAACTGAGACCCAGTACTTC.

The count of this clonotype is one. An end of the junction does not agree with germline; a read error may underlie this. This chain connects TRBV7-9 to TRBJ2-2; tentative D call: TRBD1 (6 bases). This CDR3 contains 8 residues. Germline CDR1 is SEHNR and CDR2 is FQNEAQ (reference sequence). CDR3: CASSFGTF. In DNA, the CDR3 is TGTGCCAGCAGCTTCGGGACATTT.

J is TRBJ2-7 and V is TRBV19; D may match TRBD1 or TRBD2 (5 bases each). The CDR3 runs 17 residues. Trimming removed 1 base from V and 0 bases from J, with 16 bases in between. Germline V gene data show CDR1 as LNHDA and CDR2 as SQIVND (reference sequence). CDR3 DNA: TGTGCCAGTAGTATAGGCGTCGGGCAGGGACCCTCCTACGAGCAGTACTTC. Its protein product is CASSIGVGQGPSYEQYF.

This clonotype appeared many times. V is TRBV7-8 and J is TRBJ2-7; tentatively, D is TRBD2 (5 bases). Germline V lookup: CDR1 SGHVS, CDR2 FQNEAQ. Trimming cost V 0 bases and J 2 bases, with 17 bases left between them. The CDR3 totals 17 residues. CDR3 DNA: TGTGCCAGCAGCTTAGCAGCGGCAGGTGAATATCCCTACGAGCAGTACTTC. Residues: CASSLAAAGEYPYEQYF.

This clonotype appeared many times. The rearrangement uses TRBV6-5 and TRBJ2-7; 7 bases align to TRBD2. Trimming cost V 6 bases and J 4 bases; bases outside gene matches: 6. CDR3 length: 13 residues. In germline, CDR1 is MNHEY, CDR2 SVGAGI. For the CDR3, the DNA is TGTGCCAGCAGCCCGGGGGGAGGGTACGAGCAGTACTTC. Amino acids: CASSPGGGYEQYF.

The chain uses TRBV2 and TRBJ1-2, with D possibly matching TRBD1 (6 bases). This CDR3 contains 18 residues. The V end was cut by 6 bases, the J end by 2 bases, with 25 bases between. Per germline, CDR1 SNHLY and CDR2 FYNNEI. In DNA form, the CDR3 reads TGTGCCAGCAGCCCCTTGGGAGCAGGGGCTCTATTGAACTATGGCTACACCTTC. Its translation is CASSPLGAGALLNYGYTF. Based on the CDR3 plus reference TRBV2 and TRBJ1-2, the full variable domain is EPEVTQTPSHQVTQMGQEVILRCVPISNHLYFYWYRQILGQKVEFLVSFYNNEISEKSEIFDDQFSVERPDGSNFTLKIRSTKLEDSAMYFCASSPLGAGALLNYGYTFGSGTRLTVV.

There are many counts of this clonotype. J is TRBJ2-7 and V is TRBV11-3, with 8 bases aligning to TRBD2. V was clipped by 0 bases and J by 2 bases; unmatched bases: 6. The CDR3 length is 16 residues. The germline V gene encodes CDR1 SGHNT and CDR2 YENEEA. The CDR3 is CASSLDHGGGTYEQYF. DNA of the CDR3: TGTGCCAGCAGCTTAGATCACGGCGGGGGGACCTACGAGCAGTACTTC.

The chain is built from TRBV28 and TRBJ1-4; the D gene is possibly TRBD1 (6 bases). This CDR3 is 12 amino acids long. Trimming removed 8 bases from V and 11 bases from J, with 15 bases in between. The V gene's germline CDR1 is MDHEN and CDR2 SYDVKM. This CDR3 reads CASGTLPVKLFF. In nucleotides, the CDR3 is TGTGCCAGCGGGACACTACCGGTGAAACTGTTTTTT.